The 17 T cell receptor beta chains listed next were all sequenced from one sample in a study of T-cell memory formation after mild COVID-19. TCRdb called the 5' RACE reads again in MiXCR, with one record for every CDR3 protein. The profile shows approximately 400,000 distinct CDR3 sequences, approximately 25% of them singletons. The sample was PBMCs or a T cell subset sorted from them (not recorded which). All receptors derive from an adult woman who had mild COVID-19 (a few samples of this study predate the infection). Cell type and time point are not known.

The genes are TRBV4-1 and TRBJ1-5; tentatively, D is TRBD1 (5 bases). Trimming removed 5 bases from V and 0 bases from J, with 14 bases in between. Per germline, CDR1 MGHRA and CDR2 YSYEKL. The CDR3 loop spans 16 amino acids. DNA of the CDR3: TGCGCCAGCAGCTCGACCGGGGGGAGTAGCAATCAGCCCCAGCATTTT. It translates to CASSSTGGSSNQPQHF.

This chain links TRBV6-2 or TRBV6-3 with TRBJ1-5, with D perhaps matching TRBD1 (6 bases). The V gene's germline CDR1 is MNHEY and CDR2 SVGEGT. The CDR3 runs to 15 residues. V was cut by 2 bases and J by 7 bases, with 15 bases left in between. CDR3 region: CASSYPTKGDQPQHF. DNA for the CDR3: TGTGCCAGCAGTTACCCTACCAAGGGGGACCAGCCCCAGCATTTT.

This clonotype has just a few counts. V gene TRBV7-9 combines with J gene TRBJ1-2, with D possibly matching TRBD1 (5 bases). The germline V and J ends were trimmed by 5 bases and 7 bases, with 17 bases remaining between them. This CDR3 has 14 residues. Germline lookup yields CDR1 SEHNR and CDR2 FQNEAQ (reference sequence). CDR3 DNA sequence: TGTGCCAGCAGCCACGCCGGGACGCTTCGTGGCTACACCTTC. Protein product: CASSHAGTLRGYTF.

This clonotype showed up just a few times. The rearrangement uses TRBV29-1 and TRBJ2-2, with a weak D call TRBD2 (6 bases). Germline V gene lookup returns CDR1 SQVTM and CDR2 ANQGSEA. The length of the CDR3 is 12 residues. V shed 3 bases and J shed 7 bases, with 9 bases lying between them. Here the CDR3 reads CSVEEGGGELFF. As DNA, the CDR3 is TGCAGCGTTGAGGAGGGAGGCGGGGAGCTGTTTTTT.

This clonotype showed up just a few times. The chain recombines TRBV24-1 with TRBJ1-5; perhaps TRBD1 as D (6 bases). Germline V CDR1 and CDR2: KGHDR, SFDVKD. This CDR3 comprises 17 residues. The V gene lost 4 bases and the J gene lost 1 base, with 16 bases spanning the gap. CDR3 DNA: TGTGCCACCAGTGACTCAGGGGCGGGTCAGAGCAATCAGCCCCAGCATTTT. Translated, it gives CATSDSGAGQSNQPQHF.

V and J are TRBV19 and TRBJ1-5; 7 bases are a match to TRBD1. Germline V gene sequence: CDR1 LNHDA, CDR2 SQIVND (reference sequence). Losses at the gene ends were 5 bases for V and 4 bases for J; bases not matched to a gene: 11. This CDR3 spans 16 amino acids. CDR3 loop: CASSVPGQPGNQPQHF. CDR3 DNA sequence: TGTGCCAGTAGTGTCCCGGGACAGCCCGGAAATCAGCCCCAGCATTTT.

The rearrangement joins TRBV2 to TRBJ2-7; D is undetermined. The germline gives CDR1 SNHLY, CDR2 FYNNEI. The germline V and J ends were trimmed by 8 bases and 3 bases, with 11 bases remaining between them. The CDR3 is made up of 12 amino acids. Here the CDR3 DNA reads TGTGCCAGCCTAAAAGATGGCTACGAGCAGTACTTC. Its protein is CASLKDGYEQYF.

The CDR3 region has the DNA TGTGCCAGCAGCTTAGCCAGGACAGGGCTCCGGGATGAGCAGTTCTTC. Amino acids: CASSLARTGLRDEQFF. The chain employs TRBV7-9 and TRBJ2-1, with 8 positions matching TRBD1. The CDR3 is 16 residues long. Per the germline V gene, CDR1 is SEHNR and CDR2 is FQNEAQ (reference sequence). Trimming removed 0 bases from V and 8 bases from J; junction bases left unmatched: 9.

This clonotype was recorded a few times. V and J are TRBV7-2 and TRBJ2-3; 8 bases are shared with TRBD2. V trimming: 1 base; J trimming: 5 bases; junction bases outside the gene matches: 8. The CDR3 runs 16 residues. Germline CDR1 and CDR2: SGHTA and FQGNSA. CDR3 loop: CASSLVAGSVGDTQYF. The CDR3 nucleotides are TGTGCCAGCAGCTTAGTAGCGGGATCGGTAGGAGATACGCAGTATTTT.

The chain combines TRBV12-3 or TRBV12-4 with TRBJ2-7; no definite D call. The CDR3 runs 11 residues. V was shortened by 6 bases and J by 6 bases, with 9 bases between the two germline ends. CDR3 region: CASSPYGEQYF. The DNA for the CDR3 is TGTGCCAGCAGCCCCTACGGCGAGCAGTACTTC.

This clonotype was counted only a few times. CDR3: CASSAWGDTQYF. The DNA of the CDR3 is TGTGCCAGCAGTGCCTGGGGAGATACGCAGTATTTT. The chain is built from TRBV27 and TRBJ2-3; no clear D gene. There are 12 residues in the CDR3. The germline V gene encodes CDR1 MNHEY and CDR2 SMNVEV (reference sequence). The V and J ends lost 5 bases and 5 bases respectively, with 8 bases between them.

This chain links TRBV20-1 with TRBJ2-3; D gene uncertain. The CDR3 extends over 14 amino acids. From germline, CDR1 is DFQATT and CDR2 SNEGSKA (reference sequence). Trimming removed 1 base from V and 0 bases from J, with 8 bases in between. CDR3 sequence reads: CSARAPTSTDTQYF. In DNA, the CDR3 is TGCAGTGCTAGAGCGCCAACTAGCACAGATACGCAGTATTTT.

The V and J genes are TRBV7-3 and TRBJ2-2; D is uncertain. Deletions cut 1 base from V and 7 bases from J, with 10 bases between. The CDR3 is 14 amino acids. CDR1 and CDR2 from the germline V gene are SGHTA and FQGTGA. The CDR3 region has the DNA TGTGCCAGCAGCTTAAGGCCGGGTATCGGGGAGCTGTTTTTT. Protein product: CASSLRPGIGELFF.

In its sample, this clonotype was seen a few times. The gene calls are TRBV4-2 and TRBJ1-6, with D maybe TRBD1 (5 bases). V lost 8 bases and J 8 bases, leaving 13 bases between the germline ends. This CDR3 contains 13 residues. CDR1 and CDR2 (germline): LGHNA, YNFKEQ. The CDR3 spells CASGIGEDSPLHF. The CDR3 nucleotides are TGTGCCAGCGGGATAGGGGAGGATTCACCCCTCCACTTT.

This clonotype was detected a few times. This chain joins TRBV5-1 and TRBJ2-2, with D possibly being TRBD1 (6 bases). Looked up from germline, CDR1 is SGHRS and CDR2 is YFSETQ. CDR3 length: 15 amino acids. Trimming left V 4 bases short and J 2 bases short, with 12 bases between. The CDR3 sequence: CASSNGQTNTGELFF. The CDR3 coding sequence is TGCGCCAGCAGCAACGGACAGACTAACACCGGGGAGCTGTTTTTT.

This rearrangement joins TRBV7-9 to TRBJ2-1; tentative D call: TRBD2 (6 bases). V dropped 3 bases and J dropped 5 bases, with 14 bases sitting between them. In germline, CDR1 is SEHNR, CDR2 FQNEAQ (reference sequence). CDR3 length equals 15 residues. The CDR3: CASSFTKGLDNEQFF. CDR3 in DNA: TGTGCCAGCAGCTTCACCAAGGGACTCGACAATGAGCAGTTCTTC.

V usage is TRBV2 and J usage is TRBJ2-7; TRBD2 aligns across 12 bases. Germline lookup yields CDR1 SNHLY and CDR2 FYNNEI. The CDR3 spans 14 residues. V dropped 6 bases and J dropped 5; count of bases not matched to a gene: 5. The CDR3 reads CASRTSGSVNEQYF. The CDR3 DNA reads as TGTGCCAGCAGGACTAGCGGGAGTGTCAACGAGCAGTACTTC. Combining the CDR3 with reference TRBV2 and TRBJ2-7 gives the whole variable domain EPEVTQTPSHQVTQMGQEVILRCVPISNHLYFYWYRQILGQKVEFLVSFYNNEISEKSEIFDDQFSVERPDGSNFTLKIRSTKLEDSAMYFCASRTSGSVNEQYFGPGTRLTVT.